This T cell receptor beta chain comes out of a study of T cell responses to AZD1222 COVID-19 vaccine. Findings and caveats of the study: It should be noted that donors were predominantly white British and more often female, and clonal diversity was possibly underestimated. Across spike, vaccine-associated CD4 TCRs were found, dominant at 160-218 and 743-854. Of the AZD1222 recipients, only 5 to 7 were seropositive at baseline. In all cases, repertoires were sampled only after the peak T cell response.

The CDR3 totals 17 residues. Trimming shortened V by 0 bases and J by 2 bases, and 16 bases separated the two germline ends. Germline V gene data show CDR1 as SGHDN and CDR2 as FVKESK. This table comes from immunoSEQ multiplex PCR, and its TCRdb copy is limited to in-frame clones, with some not included. The sample yields about 130,000 clones, 75% to 90% seen once. With regard to this clone: Its antigen is undetermined.

The sample consisted of peripheral blood, taken on day 0 of AZD1222 vaccination. The origin of this receptor is an adult in good health. The chain joins TRBV14 to TRBJ1-1; the D is unclear. The CDR3 reads CASSQEGSLSINTEAFF. The CDR3 DNA follows: TGTGCCAGCAGCCAAGAGGGAAGCTTGAGCATCAACACTGAAGCTTTCTTT.